A single sample is the source of the 28 T cell receptor beta chains below, sequenced in a study of blood T cell repertoires in COVID-19. The assay was immunoSEQ multiplex PCR, and TCRdb's table has in-frame clones only and misses some. The data hold about 160,000 clones, with about 85% observed a single time. The specimen sequenced was peripheral blood. The receptors shown here come from a man of 80 years or more with COVID-19, enrolled during active disease.

The CDR3 DNA follows: TGTGCCAGCAGTTCGGGACTAGCGGGGGGCGGTACGCAGTATTTT. Its protein is CASSSGLAGGGTQYF. The chain recombines TRBV7-2 with TRBJ2-3, with 15 nucleotides matching TRBD2. Germline CDR1 and CDR2: SGHTA and FQGNSA. J gave up 8 bases and V 6 bases, and 6 bases lay outside the gene matches. The CDR3 consists of 15 residues.

The chain couples TRBV5-4 to TRBJ1-2, with TRBD1 as a possible D gene (5 bases). Trimming pared 5 bases from V and 5 bases from J, leaving 10 bases between. CDR1 is SGHNT and CDR2 is YYREEE in the germline V gene (reference sequence). The CDR3 runs 12 residues. The CDR3 reads CASSSDSYGYTF. CDR3 sequence (DNA): TGTGCCAGCAGTTCTGACAGTTATGGCTACACCTTC.

This clone has a handful of counts. J is TRBJ1-2 and V is TRBV3-1 (or the pseudogene TRBV3-2), with 9 positions matching TRBD1. In germline, CDR1 is LGHDT, CDR2 YNNKEL (reference sequence). The CDR3 runs 14 residues. Trimming cost V 1 base and J 6 bases; bases outside gene matches: 3. The CDR3 region is CASSQGDRADGYTF. In DNA form, the CDR3 reads TGTGCCAGCAGCCAAGGGGACAGGGCGGATGGCTACACCTTC.

The V gene is TRBV18, the J gene TRBJ2-1, with a weak D call TRBD1 (5 bases). Germline loops: CDR1 KGHSH, CDR2 LQKENI. V dropped 3 bases and J dropped 4 bases, with 7 bases sitting between them. CDR3 length equals 13 residues. CDR3 DNA sequence: TGTGCCAGCTCACCCGACAGATACAATGAGCAGTTCTTC. As protein: CASSPDRYNEQFF. Combining the CDR3 with reference TRBV18 and TRBJ2-1 gives the whole variable domain NAGVMQNPRHLVRRRGQEARLRCSPMKGHSHVYWYRQLPEEGLKFMVYLQKENIIDESGMPKERFSAEFPKEGPSILRIQQVVRGDSAAYFCASSPDRYNEQFFGPGTRLTVL.

CDR3 sequence: CASSLRYGTGLTGELFF. CDR3 sequence (DNA): TGTGCCAGTAGTCTCAGATATGGGACAGGGCTGACCGGGGAGCTGTTTTTT. The J gene is TRBJ2-2, the V gene TRBV19; 9 nucleotides line up with TRBD1. The germline V gene has CDR1 LNHDA and CDR2 SQIVND (reference sequence). The CDR3 length is 17 residues. V shed 5 bases and J 5 bases; nucleotides not matched to a gene: 12.

The chain recombines TRBV9 with TRBJ2-1; the D is unclear. The CDR3 runs to 15 residues. The V and J ends lost 0 bases and 5 bases respectively, with 12 bases between them. Germline CDR1 and CDR2: SGDLS and YYNGEE. CDR3 in DNA: TGTGCCAGCAGCGTAGCGTCAGCGACTGACAATGAGCAGTTCTTC. Translating gives CASSVASATDNEQFF.

The rearrangement links TRBV5-6 to TRBJ1-2; 8 bases agree with TRBD1. The CDR3 loop spans 14 amino acids. V gave up 4 bases and J gave up 1 base; unmatched junction bases: 3. Germline V gene sequence: CDR1 SGHDT, CDR2 YYEEEE. CDR3 nucleotides: TGTGCCAGCAGCCCGGACAGGGTTAACTATGGCTACACCTTC. Protein: CASSPDRVNYGYTF. The whole variable domain, remainder taken from reference TRBV5-6 and TRBJ1-2, is DAGVTQSPTHLIKTRGQQVTLRCSPKSGHDTVSWYQQALGQGPQFIFQYYEEEERQRGNFPDRFSGHQFPNYSSELNVNALLLGDSALYLCASSPDRVNYGYTFGSGTRLTVV.

The V call is TRBV28, the J call TRBJ1-2; 10 positions agree with TRBD1. Germline V gene lookup returns CDR1 MDHEN and CDR2 SYDVKM. This CDR3 region has 15 residues. Trimming removed 3 bases from V and 6 bases from J; junction bases left unmatched: 7. CDR3 sequence reads: CASSLRRQGAHGYTF. CDR3 in DNA: TGTGCCAGCAGTTTGAGGAGACAGGGGGCGCATGGCTACACCTTC.

The genes are TRBV25-1 and TRBJ1-3; the D is unclear. CDR3 length equals 12 residues. CDR1 and CDR2 (germline): MGHDK, SYGVNS. The V gene lost 3 bases and the J gene lost 4 bases, with 4 bases spanning the gap. The CDR3 bases are TGTGCCAGCAGTGACTTAGGAAACACCATATATTTT. It yields the protein CASSDLGNTIYF.

The gene calls are TRBV5-4 and TRBJ1-2; 12 bases line up with TRBD1. V gave up 5 bases and J gave up 0 bases; unmatched junction bases: 5. Germline lookup yields CDR1 SGHNT and CDR2 YYREEE (reference sequence). The CDR3 runs to 16 residues. CDR3 amino acids: CASRAGTGGANYGYTF. The DNA of the CDR3 is TGTGCCAGCAGGGCCGGGACAGGGGGCGCTAACTATGGCTACACCTTC.

J is TRBJ1-2 and V is TRBV3-1 (or the pseudogene TRBV3-2), with D possibly being TRBD1 (6 bases). This CDR3 comprises 14 residues. V dropped 8 bases and J dropped 7 bases, with 20 bases sitting between them. The V gene's germline CDR1 is LGHDT and CDR2 YNNKEL (reference sequence). This chain's CDR3 is CASGLFRGASGYTF. CDR3 DNA: TGTGCCAGCGGTCTCTTTCGGGGGGCGAGTGGCTACACCTTC.

The V call is TRBV7-2, the J call TRBJ1-2, with 12 nucleotides matching TRBD1. V gave up 1 base and J gave up 5 bases; unmatched junction bases: 11. Looked up from germline, CDR1 is SGHTA and CDR2 is FQGNSA. The CDR3 length is 18 residues. CDR3 in amino acids: CASSLGPGQGARVYGYTF. The CDR3 nucleotides are TGTGCCAGCAGCTTAGGTCCGGGACAGGGGGCTCGAGTATATGGCTACACCTTC.

The chain uses TRBV7-7 and TRBJ2-5; D not certain. Trimming pared 5 bases from V and 5 bases from J, leaving 12 bases between. The length of the CDR3 is 13 residues. Germline V gene data show CDR1 as SSHAT and CDR2 as FNYEAQ (reference sequence). The CDR3 DNA reads TGTGCCAGCAGCCTGGAGCGAATTGAGACCCAGTACTTC. This translates into CASSLERIETQYF.

The chain has TRBV18 and TRBJ2-5, with a possible D match to TRBD1 (5 bases). This CDR3 is 13 amino acids long. Germline values: CDR1 KGHSH, CDR2 LQKENI. V lost 6 bases, J lost 5 bases, and 13 bases lay in between. Written as DNA, the CDR3 is TGTGCCAGCTCCCCTGACAGTTTGGAGACCCAGTACTTC. Translation gives CASSPDSLETQYF.

This clone was observed a handful of times. The chain combines TRBV5-1 with TRBJ1-1, with 9 positions matching TRBD1. V trimming: 3 bases; J trimming: 1 base; junction bases outside the gene matches: 7. This CDR3 region has 16 residues. Germline-derived CDR1 and CDR2 are SGHRS and YFSETQ. CDR3 coding DNA: TGCGCCAGCAGCTCCCCTGCGGGACAGGGGAACACTGAAGCTTTCTTT. Translating gives CASSSPAGQGNTEAFF.

The V and J genes are TRBV6-4 and TRBJ2-1; D is perhaps TRBD1 (6 bases). The V end lost 4 bases, the J end lost 4 bases, and 20 bases lay between the germline ends. The CDR3 length is 17 residues. Germline-derived CDR1 and CDR2 are MRHNA and SNTAGT. The chain's CDR3 is CASSGAAGTPQYNEQFF. In nucleotides, the CDR3 is TGTGCCAGCAGTGGGGCCGCCGGGACACCGCAATACAATGAGCAGTTCTTC.

The chain links TRBV27 to TRBJ1-5, with TRBD1 matching over 7 bases. Germline V lookup: CDR1 MNHEY, CDR2 SMNVEV (reference sequence). This CDR3 region has 14 residues. V dropped 4 bases and J dropped 3; count of bases not matched to a gene: 3. CDR3 coding DNA: TGTGCCAGCAGTTCGACAGGGTACAATCAGCCCCAGCATTTT. Protein: CASSSTGYNQPQHF.

This clone was seen a few times. The chain carries TRBV5-1 and TRBJ1-4; 10 nucleotides line up with TRBD1. The J segment lost 8 bases and the V segment lost 4 bases, leaving 8 bases of the junction unmatched. The CDR3 contains 15 residues. Germline CDR1 and CDR2: SGHRS and YFSETQ. Written as DNA, the CDR3 is TGCGCCAGCAGCACCGGGACAGGGGCTGGGGAAAAACTGTTTTTT. It yields the protein CASSTGTGAGEKLFF.

The chain has TRBV7-8 and TRBJ2-5; TRBD2 agrees at 12 bases. The CDR3 is 15 amino acids. CDR1 SGHVS and CDR2 FQNEAQ come from the germline V gene. The V and J ends lost 3 bases and 4 bases, in that order; junction bases with no gene match: 3. This chain's CDR3 is CASSFLAGGAETQYF. The CDR3 DNA follows: TGTGCCAGCAGCTTTCTAGCGGGGGGGGCAGAGACCCAGTACTTC.

This clone came up once. J is TRBJ1-4 and V is TRBV6-5; D is perhaps TRBD1 (6 bases). V dropped 5 bases and J dropped 4 bases, with 14 bases sitting between them. Germline V gene data show CDR1 as MNHEY and CDR2 as SVGAGI. This CDR3 comprises 15 residues. The CDR3, as DNA: TGTGCCAGCAGTACTACAGGGTCGAATAATGAAAAACTGTTTTTT. Its protein product is CASSTTGSNNEKLFF.

J is TRBJ2-3 and V is TRBV6-6, with 10 positions matching TRBD2. The CDR3 length is 16 residues. Trimming at V came to 6 bases and at J to 4 bases, leaving 10 bases not matched to a gene. Germline V gene lookup returns CDR1 MNHNY and CDR2 SVGAGI (reference sequence). CDR3 sequence (DNA): TGTGCCAGCAGGTCCCTCAGCGGGGGGGATCCAGATACGCAGTATTTT. Amino acids: CASRSLSGGDPDTQYF.

The rearrangement uses TRBV7-2 and TRBJ2-6; the match to TRBD1 covers 10 bases. Looked up from germline, CDR1 is SGHTA and CDR2 is FQGNSA. This CDR3 is 19 amino acids long. The ends lost 2 bases at V and 2 bases at J; junction bases unmatched: 9. CDR3 sequence reads: CASSLSSGTGVAGANVLTF. DNA of the CDR3: TGTGCCAGCAGCTTAAGCTCCGGGACAGGGGTGGCTGGGGCCAACGTCCTGACTTTC.

This clone appeared a few times. The V and J genes are TRBV7-9 and TRBJ1-5, with D tentatively TRBD1 (6 bases). With 1 base removed from V and 13 bases from J, the gap between germline ends came to 14 bases. The CDR3 spans 13 residues. The germline V gene encodes CDR1 SEHNR and CDR2 FQNEAQ (reference sequence). The chain's CDR3 is CASSLGTDGRQHF. DNA for the CDR3: TGTGCCAGCAGCTTAGGGACAGATGGCCGACAGCATTTT.

V gene TRBV5-5 combines with J gene TRBJ1-6; D is ambiguous. Looked up from germline, CDR1 is SGHKS and CDR2 is YYEKEE (reference sequence). V was shortened by 2 bases and J by 4 bases, with 10 bases between the two germline ends. The CDR3 loop spans 15 amino acids. CDR3 sequence: CASSLTGNYNSPLHF. The CDR3 nucleotides read TGTGCCAGCAGCTTAACCGGGAATTATAATTCACCCCTCCACTTT.

The rearrangement uses TRBV4-1 and TRBJ2-7; TRBD1 is a possible D gene (5 bases). This CDR3 spans 18 amino acids. Germline V CDR1 and CDR2: MGHRA, YSYEKL. Trimming pared 2 bases from V and 2 bases from J, leaving 22 bases between. The chain's CDR3 is CASSQYVIQGYPTYEQYF. The CDR3 DNA reads TGCGCCAGCAGCCAATATGTCATCCAGGGATACCCCACCTACGAGCAGTACTTC.

The CDR3: CASSLGQGAPDTQYF. The DNA of the CDR3 is TGTGCCAGCAGCCTGGGACAGGGGGCCCCAGATACGCAGTATTTT. The rearrangement joins TRBV3-1 (or the pseudogene TRBV3-2) to TRBJ2-3; TRBD1 matches at 12 bases. CDR1 LGHDT and CDR2 YNNKEL come from the germline V gene (reference sequence). J lost 4 bases, V lost 4 bases, and 3 bases had no gene match. The CDR3 sequence is 15 residues long.

V is TRBV5-4 and J is TRBJ1-2; no clear D. The CDR3 sequence is 14 residues long. Looked up from germline, CDR1 is SGHNT and CDR2 is YYREEE (reference sequence). Between the trimmed V and J ends, which lost 4 bases and 5 bases, there was a span of 15 bases. The CDR3 bases are TGTGCCAGCAGCCTGGCCACATCCCGATATGGCTACACCTTC. Amino acid sequence: CASSLATSRYGYTF.

The chain uses TRBV2 and TRBJ2-5, with 13 bases that match TRBD2. Germline values: CDR1 SNHLY, CDR2 FYNNEI. With 4 bases clipped from V and 5 bases from J, the junction kept 1 base outside the gene matches. This CDR3 is 14 amino acids long. The CDR3 region has the DNA TGTGCCAGCAGTGCGACTAGCGGGGGGGAGACCCAGTACTTC. This translates into CASSATSGGETQYF.